The source of this T cell receptor (beta chain) is a study of T cell changes during pregnancy in multiple sclerosis (dated by TCRdb to the late 2010s). Background on the whole study: In women with multiple sclerosis, the researchers looked at how the T cell repertoire shifted as pregnancy progressed.

For this clone: Its antigen is still unknown. No quality values exist for individual bases; no much larger clone is one base distant.

Libraries came from the immunoSEQ multiplex PCR assay. TCRdb provides this immuneACCESS table in a form limited to in-frame rearrangements. Some clones are lacking; in checked studies, under half of them reflect an unresolved V gene, and why the rest are absent is not known. This sample comprises 55,000 to 70,000 clones, approximately 92% of them detected only once. The ten largest clones add up to under 3.5% of the sample. Including the terminal cysteine and phenylalanine, the CDR3 comprises 13 residues. Only the CDR3 region is kept as DNA, spanning 39 bases read in frame from base 1. Relative to germline, V is 0 bases shorter and J is 6 bases shorter, with 9 bases between their ends. As encoded in the germline V gene, CDR1 is SGDLS while CDR2 is YYNGEE.

The material sequenced was CD8+ T cells from peripheral blood mononuclear cells, taken in the third trimester of pregnancy. This receptor was obtained from a female donor in good health, enrolled as a control in a pregnancy study. The rearrangement joined TRBV9 to TRBJ1-1, with the identity of the D gene unclear. The DNA sequence is as follows: TGTGCCAGCAGCGTAGACGCGGGGTCTGAAGCTTTCTTT. This codes for CASSVDAGSEAFF.